This T cell receptor beta chain was sequenced for a study of blood T cells in healthy people across ages. A second PCR of roughly 7 to 11 cycles used a sample-barcoded 5' primer and a J-beta primer mix. From the 5' RACE reads, TCRdb called clonotypes with MiXCR, one entry per CDR3 protein. Of fewer than 900,000 distinct CDR3 sequences detected, 49% appear once; the ten largest clones hold roughly a third. General observations from the study: In older individuals, TCR beta diversity per million T cells was lower, falling roughly linearly with age. Unsorted PBMCs prevented conclusive naive versus antigen-experienced comparison.

Each donor had 9 to 10 milliliters of peripheral blood drawn. Of note for this clonotype: Its antigen remains unknown.

The V end was cut by 0 bases, the J end by 7 bases, with 4 bases between. CDR3 length equals 13 residues. Germline V gives CDR1 SGHTA, CDR2 FQGTGA. This sequence originates from a woman in her fifties or sixties in good health. Sequencing was carried out using blood. The chain uses TRBV7-3 and TRBJ1-6; D gene uncertain. The CDR3: CASSLTRNSPLHF. The CDR3, as DNA: TGTGCCAGCAGCTTAACTCGAAATTCACCCCTCCACTTT. The entire variable domain, with the rest obtained from reference TRBV7-3 and TRBJ1-6, is as follows: GAGVSQTPSNKVTEKGKYVELRCDPISGHTALYWYRQSLGQGPEFLIYFQGTGAADDSGLPNDRFFAVRPEGSVSTLKIQRTERGDSAVYLCASSLTRNSPLHFGNGTRLTVT.